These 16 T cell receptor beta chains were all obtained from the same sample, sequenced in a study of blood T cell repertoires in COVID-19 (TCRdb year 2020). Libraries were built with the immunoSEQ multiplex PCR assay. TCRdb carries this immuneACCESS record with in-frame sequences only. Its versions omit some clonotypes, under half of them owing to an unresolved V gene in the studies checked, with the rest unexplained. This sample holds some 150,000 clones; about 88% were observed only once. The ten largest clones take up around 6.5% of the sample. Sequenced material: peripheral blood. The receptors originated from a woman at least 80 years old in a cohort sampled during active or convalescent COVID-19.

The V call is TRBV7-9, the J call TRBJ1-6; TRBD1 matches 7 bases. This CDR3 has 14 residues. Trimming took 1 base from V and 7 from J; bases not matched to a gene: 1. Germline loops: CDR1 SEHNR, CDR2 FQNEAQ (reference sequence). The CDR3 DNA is TGTGCCAGCAGCTTAGAGACAGGGAATTCACCCCTCCACTTT. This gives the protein CASSLETGNSPLHF.

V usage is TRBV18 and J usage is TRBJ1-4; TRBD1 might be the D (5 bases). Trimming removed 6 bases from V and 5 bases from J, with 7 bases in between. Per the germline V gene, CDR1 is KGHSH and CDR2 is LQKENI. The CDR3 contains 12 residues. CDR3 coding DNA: TGTGCCAGCTCTAGACAGAATGAAAAACTGTTTTTT. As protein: CASSRQNEKLFF.

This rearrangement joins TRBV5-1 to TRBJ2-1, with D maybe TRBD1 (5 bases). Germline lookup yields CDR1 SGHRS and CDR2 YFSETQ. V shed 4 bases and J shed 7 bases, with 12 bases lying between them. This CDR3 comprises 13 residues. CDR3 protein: CASSPSTENEQFF. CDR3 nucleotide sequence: TGCGCCAGCAGCCCCTCGACAGAGAATGAGCAGTTCTTC.

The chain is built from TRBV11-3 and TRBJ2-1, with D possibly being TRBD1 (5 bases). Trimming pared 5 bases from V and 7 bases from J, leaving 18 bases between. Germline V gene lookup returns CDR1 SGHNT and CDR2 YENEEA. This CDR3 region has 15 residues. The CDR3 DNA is TGTGCCAGCAGCCAAACCCAGGGCTTGAGGAATGAGCAGTTCTTC. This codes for CASSQTQGLRNEQFF.

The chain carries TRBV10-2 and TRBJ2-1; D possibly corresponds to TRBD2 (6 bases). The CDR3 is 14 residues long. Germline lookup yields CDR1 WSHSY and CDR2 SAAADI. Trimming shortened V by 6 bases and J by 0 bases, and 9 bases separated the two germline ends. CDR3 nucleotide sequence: TGCGCCAGCAGCGGGAGTCTCTCCTACAATGAGCAGTTCTTC. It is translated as CASSGSLSYNEQFF.

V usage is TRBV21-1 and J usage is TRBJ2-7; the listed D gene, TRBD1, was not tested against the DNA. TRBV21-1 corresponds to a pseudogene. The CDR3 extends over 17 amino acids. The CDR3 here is CASSKRPIRSHSYEQYV. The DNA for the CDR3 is TGTGCCAGCAGCAAACGTCCCATCAGGTCACACTCCTACGAGCAGTACGTC.

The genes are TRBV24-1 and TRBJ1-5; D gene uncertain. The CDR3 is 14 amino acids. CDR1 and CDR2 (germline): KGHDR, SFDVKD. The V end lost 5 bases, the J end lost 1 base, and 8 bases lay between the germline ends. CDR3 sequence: CATSVGGSNQPQHF. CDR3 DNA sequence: TGTGCCACCAGTGTTGGAGGAAGCAATCAGCCCCAGCATTTT.

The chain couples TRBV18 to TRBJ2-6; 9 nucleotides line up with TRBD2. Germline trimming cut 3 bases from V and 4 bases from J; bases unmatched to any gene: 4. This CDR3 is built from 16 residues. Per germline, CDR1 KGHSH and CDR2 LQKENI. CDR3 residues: CASSPLAGDGANVLTF. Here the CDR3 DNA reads TGTGCCAGCTCACCGTTAGCGGGAGACGGGGCCAACGTCCTGACTTTC.

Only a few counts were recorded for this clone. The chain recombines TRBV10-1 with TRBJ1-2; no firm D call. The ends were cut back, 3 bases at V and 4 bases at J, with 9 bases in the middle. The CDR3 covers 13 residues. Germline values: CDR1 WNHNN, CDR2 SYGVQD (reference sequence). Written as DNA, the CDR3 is TGCGCCAGCAGTGACGGCGGAGGCTATGGCTACACCTTC. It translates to CASSDGGGYGYTF.

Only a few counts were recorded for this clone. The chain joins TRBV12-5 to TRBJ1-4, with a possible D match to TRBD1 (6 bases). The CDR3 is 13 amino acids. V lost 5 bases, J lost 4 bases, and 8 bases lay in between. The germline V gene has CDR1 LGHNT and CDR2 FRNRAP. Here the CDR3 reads CASGTGFNEKLFF. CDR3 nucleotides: TGTGCTAGTGGTACAGGGTTTAATGAAAAACTGTTTTTT.

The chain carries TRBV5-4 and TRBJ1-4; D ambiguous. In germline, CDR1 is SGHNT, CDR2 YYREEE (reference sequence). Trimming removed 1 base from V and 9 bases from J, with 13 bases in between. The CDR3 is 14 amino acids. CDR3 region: CASSLMGEGKKLFF. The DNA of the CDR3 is TGTGCCAGCAGCTTGATGGGAGAGGGTAAAAAACTGTTTTTT. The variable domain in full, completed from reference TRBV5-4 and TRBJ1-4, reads ETGVTQSPTHLIKTRGQQVTLRCSSQSGHNTVSWYQQALGQGPQFIFQYYREEENGRGNFPPRFSGLQFPNYSSELNVNALELDDSALYLCASSLMGEGKKLFFGSGTQLSVL.

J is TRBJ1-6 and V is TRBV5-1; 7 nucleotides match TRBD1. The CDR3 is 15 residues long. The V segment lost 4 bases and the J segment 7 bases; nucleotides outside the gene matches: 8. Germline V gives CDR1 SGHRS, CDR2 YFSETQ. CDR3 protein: CASSRTTQGNSPLHF. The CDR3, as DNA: TGCGCCAGCAGCAGAACGACACAGGGGAATTCACCCCTCCACTTT.

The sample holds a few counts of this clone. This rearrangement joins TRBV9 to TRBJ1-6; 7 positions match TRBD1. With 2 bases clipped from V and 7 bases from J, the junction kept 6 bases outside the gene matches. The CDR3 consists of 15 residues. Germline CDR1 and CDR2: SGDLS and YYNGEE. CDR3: CASSVRGTANSPLHF. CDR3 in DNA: TGTGCCAGCAGCGTTCGCGGGACAGCCAATTCACCCCTCCACTTT.

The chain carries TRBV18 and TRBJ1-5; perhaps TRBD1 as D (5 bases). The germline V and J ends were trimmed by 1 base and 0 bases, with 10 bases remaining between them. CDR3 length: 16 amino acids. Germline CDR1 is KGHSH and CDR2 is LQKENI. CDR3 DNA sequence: TGTGCCAGCTCACCACAGGGGTTTTATAGCAATCAGCCCCAGCATTTT. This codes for CASSPQGFYSNQPQHF. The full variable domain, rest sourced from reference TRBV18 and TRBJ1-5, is NAGVMQNPRHLVRRRGQEARLRCSPMKGHSHVYWYRQLPEEGLKFMVYLQKENIIDESGMPKERFSAEFPKEGPSILRIQQVVRGDSAAYFCASSPQGFYSNQPQHFGDGTRLSIL.

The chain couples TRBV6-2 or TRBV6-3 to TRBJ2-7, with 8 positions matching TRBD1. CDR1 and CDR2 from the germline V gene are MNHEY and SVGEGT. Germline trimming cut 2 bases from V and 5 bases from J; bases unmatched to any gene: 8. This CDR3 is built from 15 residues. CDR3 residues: CASSYADRVTHEQYF. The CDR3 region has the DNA TGTGCCAGCAGTTACGCGGACAGGGTAACCCACGAGCAGTACTTC.

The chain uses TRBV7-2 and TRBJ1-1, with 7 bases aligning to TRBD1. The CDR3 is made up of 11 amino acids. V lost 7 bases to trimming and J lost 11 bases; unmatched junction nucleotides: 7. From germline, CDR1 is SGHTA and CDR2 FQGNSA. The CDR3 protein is CASIADRVAFF. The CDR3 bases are TGTGCCAGCATCGCAGACAGGGTGGCTTTCTTT.